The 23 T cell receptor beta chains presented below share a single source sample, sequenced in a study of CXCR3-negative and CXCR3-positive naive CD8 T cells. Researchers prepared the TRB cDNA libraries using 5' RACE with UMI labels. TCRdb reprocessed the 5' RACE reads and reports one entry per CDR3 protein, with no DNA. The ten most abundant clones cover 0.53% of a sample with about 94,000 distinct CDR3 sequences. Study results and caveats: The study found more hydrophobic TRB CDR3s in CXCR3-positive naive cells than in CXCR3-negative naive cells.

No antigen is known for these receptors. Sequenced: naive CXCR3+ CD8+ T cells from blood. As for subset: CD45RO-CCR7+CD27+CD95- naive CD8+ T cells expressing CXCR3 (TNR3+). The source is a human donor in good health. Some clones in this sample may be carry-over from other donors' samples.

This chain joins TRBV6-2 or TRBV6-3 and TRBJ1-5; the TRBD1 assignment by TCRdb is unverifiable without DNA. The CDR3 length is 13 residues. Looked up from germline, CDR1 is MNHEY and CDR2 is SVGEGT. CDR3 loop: CASSPGGVQPQHF.

CDR3 loop: CASSQGSSGSFYNEQFF. The V call is TRBV14, the J call TRBJ2-1; the TCRdb D gene call, TRBD2, has no DNA to confirm it. Germline lookup yields CDR1 SGHDN and CDR2 FVKESK. The CDR3 totals 17 residues.

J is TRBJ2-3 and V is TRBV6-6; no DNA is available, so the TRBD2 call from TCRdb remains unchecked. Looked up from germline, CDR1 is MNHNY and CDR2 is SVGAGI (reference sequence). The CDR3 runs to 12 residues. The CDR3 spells CASNEGTDTQYF.

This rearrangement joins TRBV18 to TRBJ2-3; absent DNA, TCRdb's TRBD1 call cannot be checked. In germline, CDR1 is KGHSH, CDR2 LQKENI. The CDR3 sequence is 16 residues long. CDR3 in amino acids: CARSHEDTPGGDTQYF.

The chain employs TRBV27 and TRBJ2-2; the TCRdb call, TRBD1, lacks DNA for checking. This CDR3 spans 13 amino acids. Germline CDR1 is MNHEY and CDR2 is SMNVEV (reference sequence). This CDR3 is CASRGPNTGELFF.

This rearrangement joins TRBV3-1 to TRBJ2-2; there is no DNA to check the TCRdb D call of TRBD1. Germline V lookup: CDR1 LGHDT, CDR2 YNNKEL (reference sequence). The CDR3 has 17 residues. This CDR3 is CASSQGLGQGLTGELFF.

CDR3 amino acids: CASSPLLRGTGELFF. This chain connects TRBV19 to TRBJ2-2; the TCRdb D gene call, TRBD1, has no DNA to confirm it. The V gene's germline CDR1 is LNHDA and CDR2 SQIVND (reference sequence). This CDR3 spans 15 amino acids.

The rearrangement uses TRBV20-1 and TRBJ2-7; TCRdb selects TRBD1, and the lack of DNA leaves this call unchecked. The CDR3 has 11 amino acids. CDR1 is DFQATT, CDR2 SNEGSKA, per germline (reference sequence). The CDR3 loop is CSASMGGEQYF.

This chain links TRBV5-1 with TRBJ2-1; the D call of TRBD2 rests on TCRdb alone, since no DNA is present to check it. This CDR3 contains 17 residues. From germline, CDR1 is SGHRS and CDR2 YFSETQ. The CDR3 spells CASSPYLSGAPYNEQFF.

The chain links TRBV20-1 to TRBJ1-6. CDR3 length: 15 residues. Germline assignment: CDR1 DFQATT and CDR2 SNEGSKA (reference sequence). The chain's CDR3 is CSVCHLETADSPLHF.

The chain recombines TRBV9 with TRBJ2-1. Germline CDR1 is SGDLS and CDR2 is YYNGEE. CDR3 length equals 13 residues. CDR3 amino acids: CASSTADRYEQFF. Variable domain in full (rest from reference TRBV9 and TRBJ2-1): DSGVTQTPKHLITATGQRVTLRCSPRSGDLSVYWYQQSLDQGLQFLIQYYNGEERAKGNILERFSAQQFPDLHSELNLSSLELGDSALYFCASSTADRYEQFFGPGTRLTVL.

The CDR3: CASSQGALGAAGELFF. This chain links TRBV4-1 with TRBJ2-2; as DNA is missing, the TRBD1 call by TCRdb cannot be tested. CDR1 and CDR2 (germline): MGHRA, YSYEKL. The CDR3 is made up of 16 amino acids.

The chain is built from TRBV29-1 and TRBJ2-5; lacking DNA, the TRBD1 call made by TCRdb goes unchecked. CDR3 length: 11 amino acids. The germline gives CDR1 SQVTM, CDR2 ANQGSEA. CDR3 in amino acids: CSVLGGGTQYF.

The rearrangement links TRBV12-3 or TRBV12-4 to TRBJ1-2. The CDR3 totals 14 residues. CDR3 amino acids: CASSTAGFNYGYTF.

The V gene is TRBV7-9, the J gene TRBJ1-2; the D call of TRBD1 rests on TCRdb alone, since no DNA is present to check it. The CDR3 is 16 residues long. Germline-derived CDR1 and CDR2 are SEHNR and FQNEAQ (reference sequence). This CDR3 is CASSPAAPGVLYGYTF.

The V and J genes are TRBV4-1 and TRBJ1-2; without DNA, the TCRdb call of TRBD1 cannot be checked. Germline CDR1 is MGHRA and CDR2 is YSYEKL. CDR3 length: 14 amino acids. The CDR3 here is CASSQDPGGYGYTF.

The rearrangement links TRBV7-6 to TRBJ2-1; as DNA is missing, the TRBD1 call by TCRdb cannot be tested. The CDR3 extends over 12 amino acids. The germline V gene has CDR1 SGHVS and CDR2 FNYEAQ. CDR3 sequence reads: CASSLGGSVPFF.

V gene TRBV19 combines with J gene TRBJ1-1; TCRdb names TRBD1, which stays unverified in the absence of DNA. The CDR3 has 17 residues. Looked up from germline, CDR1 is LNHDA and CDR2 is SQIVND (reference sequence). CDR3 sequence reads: CASSIVRTGLVNTEAFF.

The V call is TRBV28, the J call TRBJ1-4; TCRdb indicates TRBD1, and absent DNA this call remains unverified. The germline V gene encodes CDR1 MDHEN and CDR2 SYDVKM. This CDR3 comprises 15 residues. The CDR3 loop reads CASIFRTDRNEKLFF.

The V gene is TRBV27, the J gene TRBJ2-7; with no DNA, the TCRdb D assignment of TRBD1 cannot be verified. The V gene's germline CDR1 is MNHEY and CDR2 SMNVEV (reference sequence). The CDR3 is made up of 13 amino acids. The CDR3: CASSLPGGYEQYF.

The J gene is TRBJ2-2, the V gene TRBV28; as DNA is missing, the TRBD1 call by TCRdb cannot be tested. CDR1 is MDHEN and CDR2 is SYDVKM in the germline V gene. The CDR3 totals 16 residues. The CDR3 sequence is CASSLLVRVDTGELFF.

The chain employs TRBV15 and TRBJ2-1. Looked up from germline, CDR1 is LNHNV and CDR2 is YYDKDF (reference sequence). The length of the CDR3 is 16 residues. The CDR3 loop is CATSRDFQRYHNEQFF. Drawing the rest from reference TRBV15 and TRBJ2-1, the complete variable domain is DAMVIQNPRYQVTQFGKPVTLSCSQTLNHNVMYWYQQKSSQAPKLLFHYYDKDFNNEADTPDNFQSRRPNTSFCFLDIRSPGLGDTAMYLCATSRDFQRYHNEQFFGPGTRLTVL.

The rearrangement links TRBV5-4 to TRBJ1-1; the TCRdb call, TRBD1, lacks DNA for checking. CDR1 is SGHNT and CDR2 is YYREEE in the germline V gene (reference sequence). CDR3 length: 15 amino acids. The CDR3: CASSLDGTPSTEAFF.